This TCR beta chain was observed in a study of blood T cell repertoires in COVID-19. In the study overall: Samples came from the United States, Italy and Spain, spanning acute and convalescent COVID-19.

TCRdb's table, derived via immunoSEQ multiplex PCR, lists solely in-frame clones and lacks some. The sample includes tens of thousands of clones, about 84% of them seen just once. The length of the CDR3 is 15 residues. Germline assignment: CDR1 SGHNT and CDR2 YENEEA. V was shortened by 0 bases and J by 2 bases, with 9 bases between the two germline ends. Specimen: peripheral blood. The TCR comes from a man older than 75 with active or convalescent COVID-19. The chain links TRBV11-3 to TRBJ2-3; D not certain. CDR3 nucleotide sequence: TGTGCCAGCAGCTTAGATTGGGCAGACACAGATACGCAGTATTTT. Its protein product is CASSLDWADTDTQYF. Full variable domain (outside the CDR3, taken from reference TRBV11-3 and TRBJ2-3): EAGVVQSPRYKIIEKKQPVAFWCNPISGHNTLYWYLQNLGQGPELLIRYENEEAVDDSQLPKDRFSAERLKGVDSTLKIQPAELGDSAVYLCASSLDWADTDTQYFGPGTRLTVL.